This T cell receptor (beta chain) comes out of a study of T cells in Graves' hyperthyroidism and ophthalmopathy (dated by TCRdb to between 2017 and 2020). As for the study more broadly: Peripheral blood samples were taken at initial diagnosis, before any treatment was given. To identify distinguishing TCR V-J signatures, a discovery cohort of some 99 patients was used, comprising approximately 40 with Graves' ophthalmopathy and under 60 with stable Graves' hyperthyroidism. The roughly 100 discovery patients were divided at random into training and test sets in a 7:3 ratio. Prospective prediction of ophthalmopathy was tested in an independent validation cohort consisting of roughly 20 hyperthyroidism patients and some 17 patients who later progressed to ophthalmopathy. TCR Vbeta CDR3 sequencing of 135 peripheral blood samples (under 45 ophthalmopathy, 75 to 85 hyperthyroidism and approximately 17 progressor patients) is reported in the paper. After blood sampling, hyperthyroidism patients were treated with methimazole at a starting dose of 30 mg daily, and ophthalmopathy patients were treated with high-dose intravenous methylprednisolone. In addition, the study compared T-cell repertoires in thyroid tissue and in blood from roughly six Graves' hyperthyroidism patients. Here is what the overall study found, with its caveats: In validation, progression to ophthalmopathy was predicted by the model with almost 71% sensitivity and 72% to 80% specificity, a median of 6.5 months before onset. Sample size was not statistically predetermined, and investigators were not blinded to group allocation. Most expanded thyroid clonotypes (frequency above 0.001) were also detected in blood, a finding suggesting that blood repertoires may reflect thyroid immune responses. A 13 V-J signature model separated ophthalmopathy from stable hyperthyroidism, with roughly 88% sensitivity and about 81% specificity in cross-validation and 80%/75% in testing.

With regard to this clonotype: The clone's antigen remains unknown. Base qualities are not provided; no much larger clone lies one nucleotide away.

The TCR beta CDR3 regions were amplified from the RNA transcripts. The first round of RT-PCR for the TCR CDR3 was performed with the HTBI primer set and the Qiagen OneStep RT-PCR kit. Libraries were constructed in a second round of multiplex PCR, after which size selection and purification were performed. Libraries were sequenced paired-end with 100 bp reads on an Illumina HiSeq2000. The source study handled its data this way. Raw data were processed with SOAPnuke, discarding reads with adapters, uncalled bases, mean Phred below 15, or no exact constant-primer or identifier match. High-quality paired reads were merged with COPE v1.2.5, and unique nucleotide sequences were defined as clonotypes. MiTCR v1.1 was used to align the clonotypes against IMGT TRBV, TRBD and TRBJ reference segments. The analysis included only V-J combinations with a frequency above 0.0001, which together covered more than 98% of the repertoires. A TCS score was defined as the ratio of F50 (clonal expansion) to E x V (chaos), with BLOSUM62-based TCRdist applied between CDR3 peptides within each V-J. Welch's t-statistics and random forest reduced roughly 540 V-J features to 13, which were used in a naive Bayes classifier (R e1071). In TCRdb, the public reads were trimmed at Q25 with fastp and aligned with MiXCR, with productive beta chains retained. Records with the same CDR3 protein are collapsed into one entry carrying the most frequent genes and DNA. What appears here as the V and J calls and clone size reflects TCRdb's work, not the paper's. In this sample the table shows more than 450,000 distinct CDR3 sequences, 20% of which occur a single time. The top ten clonotypes cover 47% of the sample.

CDR1 MNHEY and CDR2 SVGEGT were looked up in the germline V gene. The CDR3 measures 14 amino acids from cysteine to phenylalanine. Solely the CDR3 DNA is kept, with 42 bases framed from the first base. Deletion took 6 bases off V and 2 bases off J, with a span of 12 bases between the germline ends. In the ophthalmopathy patients, disease was moderately to severely active, with a Clinical Activity Score of 3 or more, a NOSPECS grade of 4 or more, and a duration of less than 3 months. Exclusion was applied to patients with uncontrolled infections, other autoimmune diseases, pregnancy or lactation. Diagnoses relied on clinical symptoms, serum thyroxine and TRAb, thyroid ultrasound and orbital computed tomography. PBMCs were isolated from about 10 ml of fresh peripheral blood by Ficoll-Paque density gradient centrifugation. Total RNA was extracted using Trizol reagent, and RNA quality was assessed on an Agilent 2100 Bioanalyzer.

The rearranged chain carries TRBV6-2 or TRBV6-3 and TRBJ2-3; TRBD2 is possibly the D segment (6 matching bases). The sequenced material came from blood. This clonotype was obtained from a man aged 35-49 years with Graves' ophthalmopathy. The DNA sequence is as follows: TGTGCCAGCAGGCAGCGGGTGGACACAGATACGCAGTATTTT. It codes for CASRQRVDTDTQYF.